The following is a TCR beta chain sequence with its context. Its antigen remains unknown. Healthy Caucasians from Russia aged roughly 6 to 90 served as donors. Total RNA, at least 6 micrograms per sample, came from PBMCs. V was cut by 1 base and J by 1 base, with 18 bases left in between. The germline gives CDR1 SQVTM, CDR2 ANQGSEA. The CDR3 extends over 17 amino acids. Next came a second PCR, run for about 6 to 12 cycles, which used a sample-barcoded 5' primer along with a J-beta primer mix. TCRdb redid the calling of the 5' RACE reads with MiXCR, one entry per CDR3 protein. Among approximately 1,000,000 distinct CDR3 sequences, 40% to 45% were seen once, and the ten largest hold approximately 17%. The data derive from a study of blood T cells in healthy people across ages. Study-level points and caveats: Naive and antigen-experienced cells could not be conclusively compared, given unsorted PBMCs.

The chain recombines TRBV29-1 with TRBJ2-3; TRBD2 might be the D (5 bases). This receptor was obtained from an older woman in good health. Sequencing input: blood. CDR3 DNA sequence: TGCAGCGTTGAAGTTCGGTCTGGGGAGTGGGGCACAGATACGCAGTATTTT. Its protein product is CSVEVRSGEWGTDTQYF.